This T cell receptor beta chain was obtained from a study of blood T cell repertoires in COVID-19. Study summary: From T cells, B-cell-depleted T cells, or PBMCs came the material, which was cDNA or gDNA.

In the original processing: By means of reference gene primer amplification, nucleated cell counts were estimated. Clones were sequenced by immunoSEQ multiplex PCR, and TCRdb holds only the in-frame ones, with some missing. V and J calls and clone size follow that table, whereas D and trimming were derived from the DNA. This sample has 250,000 to 350,000 clones, with more than 80% found just once. The source of this sequence is a woman between 50 and 59 years old with COVID-19, enrolled during active disease. Sequencing was performed on peripheral blood.

CDR3 in amino acids: CASLTSGRWGVTETQYF. DNA of the CDR3: TGTGCCAGCCTAACTAGCGGGAGATGGGGGGTTACAGAGACCCAGTACTTC. This chain uses TRBV7-2 with TRBJ2-5; 11 bases agree with TRBD2. The CDR3 spans 17 residues. Germline lookup yields CDR1 SGHTA and CDR2 FQGNSA. V shed 8 bases and J 4 bases; nucleotides not matched to a gene: 15.